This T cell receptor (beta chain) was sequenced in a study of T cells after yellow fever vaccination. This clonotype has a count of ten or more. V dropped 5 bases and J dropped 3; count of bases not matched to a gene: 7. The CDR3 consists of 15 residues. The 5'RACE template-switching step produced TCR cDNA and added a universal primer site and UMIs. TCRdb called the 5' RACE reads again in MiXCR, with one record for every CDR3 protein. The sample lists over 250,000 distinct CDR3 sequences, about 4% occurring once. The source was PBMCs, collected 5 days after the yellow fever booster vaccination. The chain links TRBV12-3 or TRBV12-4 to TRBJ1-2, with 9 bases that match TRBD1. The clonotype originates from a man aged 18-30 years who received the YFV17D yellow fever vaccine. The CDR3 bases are TGTGCCAGCAGTCTGGACAGGGGCGCGGACTATGGCTACACCTTC. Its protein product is CASSLDRGADYGYTF.